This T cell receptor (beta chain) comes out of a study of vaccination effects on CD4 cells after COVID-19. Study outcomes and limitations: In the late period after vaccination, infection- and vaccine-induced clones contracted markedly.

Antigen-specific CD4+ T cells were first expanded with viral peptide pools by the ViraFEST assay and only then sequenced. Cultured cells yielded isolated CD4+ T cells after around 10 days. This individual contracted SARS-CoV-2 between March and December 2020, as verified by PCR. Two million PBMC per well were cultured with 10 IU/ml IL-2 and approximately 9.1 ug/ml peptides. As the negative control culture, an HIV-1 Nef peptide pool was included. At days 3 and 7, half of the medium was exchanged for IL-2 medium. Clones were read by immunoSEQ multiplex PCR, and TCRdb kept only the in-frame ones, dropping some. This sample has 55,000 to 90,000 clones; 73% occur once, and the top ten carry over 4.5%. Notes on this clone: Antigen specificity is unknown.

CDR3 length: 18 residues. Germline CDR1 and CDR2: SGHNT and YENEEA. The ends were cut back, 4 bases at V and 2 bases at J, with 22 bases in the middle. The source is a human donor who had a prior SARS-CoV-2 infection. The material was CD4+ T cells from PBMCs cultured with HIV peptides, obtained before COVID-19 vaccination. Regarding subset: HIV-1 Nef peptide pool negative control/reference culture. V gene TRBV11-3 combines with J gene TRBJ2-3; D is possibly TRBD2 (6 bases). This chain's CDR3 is CASSSGGDEHLLTDTQYF. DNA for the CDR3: TGTGCCAGCAGCTCCGGGGGAGACGAACACCTACTCACAGATACGCAGTATTTT.